This T cell receptor beta chain was observed in a study of T-cell memory formation after mild COVID-19. The study, taken as a whole, reports: For second-wave clones that peaked at day 37, SARS-CoV-2 specificity went unverified. Shrinking CD4+ clones resided mostly in CM and EM, and CD8+ ones in EMRA.

Concerning this clonotype: As yet, its antigen is unknown.

The 5'RACE method, run with constant-segment primers, produced TCR alpha and TCR beta cDNA libraries (carrying sample barcodes and UMIs). TCRdb reanalysed the 5' RACE reads using MiXCR and keeps one entry per CDR3 protein. The profile shows some 120,000 distinct CDR3 sequences, roughly 15% of them singletons. The CDR3 length is 14 residues. The germline V gene has CDR1 SGHVS and CDR2 FNYEAQ. Trimming at V came to 3 bases and at J to 5 bases, leaving 6 bases not matched to a gene. V and J are TRBV7-6 and TRBJ2-7; 8 bases line up with TRBD2. The sequence was collected from an adult woman who had mild COVID-19 (a few samples of this study predate the infection). Cell type and time point are not known. Sequencing was done on a sample of PBMCs or a T cell subset sorted from them (not recorded which). CDR3 in amino acids: CASSFGREVDEQYF. Here the CDR3 DNA reads TGTGCCAGCAGCTTTGGGCGGGAGGTCGACGAGCAGTACTTC.